The following is a T cell receptor beta chain sequence with its context. This record comes from a study of blood T cell repertoires in COVID-19. On the study more broadly: Donors in the United States, Italy and Spain gave samples during acute or convalescent COVID-19. Sources were T cells, B-cell-depleted T cells, or PBMCs; the material itself was cDNA or gDNA.

Under the authors' procedure: Quantification of nucleated cells was approximated via reference gene primer amplification. Clones were sequenced by immunoSEQ multiplex PCR, and TCRdb holds only the in-frame ones, with some missing. V and J calls and clone size are as listed in that table; D and trimming were resolved from the DNA. Here the sample spans 250,000 to 300,000 clones, roughly 80% being singletons. Trimming stripped 0 bases from V and 5 bases from J, with 7 bases between. This CDR3 region has 13 residues. Per germline, CDR1 GTSNPN and CDR2 SVGIG (reference sequence). Sequencing was done on a sample of peripheral blood. V gene TRBV30 combines with J gene TRBJ2-2, with D hard to call. This receptor was obtained from a man between 60 and 75 years old who had recovered from COVID-19. CDR3 sequence (DNA): TGTGCCTGGAGTGTCATACAGACCGGGGAGCTGTTTTTT. Amino acids: CAWSVIQTGELFF.